This passage covers 2 T cell receptor beta chains from one sample sequenced in a study of identifying expanded T cells in peripheral blood. Profiled with immunoSEQ multiplex PCR; TCRdb holds only in-frame clones, not every one. The data show around 60,000 clones, approximately 80% seen once. Sequenced sample: blood. These receptor sequences come from a person aged 18 to 69 in good health.

This clone was counted a few times. V is TRBV27 and J is TRBJ2-7, with D possibly matching TRBD1 (6 bases). The germline gives CDR1 MNHEY, CDR2 SMNVEV (reference sequence). The CDR3 consists of 13 residues. Deletions cut 11 bases from V and 0 bases from J, with 14 bases between. CDR3 residues: CAPSGTNSYEQYF. The CDR3 nucleotides are TGTGCCCCCTCCGGGACAAACTCCTACGAGCAGTACTTC.

This chain joins TRBV19 and TRBJ1-5, with a weak D call TRBD1 (5 bases). Trimming cost V 6 bases and J 7 bases, with 13 bases left between them. CDR1 is LNHDA and CDR2 is SQIVND in the germline V gene (reference sequence). The CDR3 spans 13 residues. Here the CDR3 reads CASSVNQGQPQHF. CDR3 nucleotides: TGTGCCAGTAGCGTCAACCAGGGCCAGCCCCAGCATTTT.